Below, 16 T cell receptor beta chains from the same sample are listed, as sequenced in a study of cytomegalovirus exposure and HLA in healthy donors. The PCR made use of 60 Vbeta and 13 Jbeta primers. TCRdb's table, derived via immunoSEQ multiplex PCR, lists solely in-frame clones and lacks some. Across tens of thousands of clones, the top ten clones capture about a sixth of the sample. Sequenced input: PBMCs. The receptors originated from a male donor in good health and CMV-seronegative.

The chain joins TRBV19 to TRBJ2-1; TRBD1 aligns across 7 bases. Trimming removed 1 base from V and 2 bases from J; junction bases left unmatched: 2. Germline-derived CDR1 and CDR2 are LNHDA and SQIVND (reference sequence). The CDR3 contains 15 residues. The CDR3 DNA sequence: TGTGCCAGTAGTATAGGACAGGGACCCTACAATGAGCAGTTCTTC. Its protein product is CASSIGQGPYNEQFF.

This sequence joins TRBV2 and TRBJ2-3; TRBD2 might be the D (5 bases). The length of the CDR3 is 15 residues. Germline values: CDR1 SNHLY, CDR2 FYNNEI. V lost 6 bases to trimming and J lost 0 bases, with 13 bases between them. CDR3 DNA sequence: TGTGCCAGCAGAGGGAATCGGGGAAGCACAGATACGCAGTATTTT. It codes for CASRGNRGSTDTQYF.

The CDR3 nucleotides read TGTGCCAGTAGTATAGGCGGCAGCGATCAGCCCCAGCATTTT. Amino acids: CASSIGGSDQPQHF. The chain is built from TRBV19 and TRBJ1-5; D gene uncertain. Germline loops: CDR1 LNHDA, CDR2 SQIVND (reference sequence). CDR3 length: 14 amino acids. The germline V and J ends were trimmed by 1 base and 5 bases, with 9 bases remaining between them. Full variable domain (rest looked up from reference TRBV19 and TRBJ1-5): DGGITQSPKYLFRKEGQNVTLSCEQNLNHDAMYWYRQDPGQGLRLIYYSQIVNDFQKGDIAEGYSVSREKKESFPLTVTSAQKNPTAFYLCASSIGGSDQPQHFGDGTRLSIL.

The chain recombines TRBV19 with TRBJ1-2, with a possible D match to TRBD1 (5 bases). The V end lost 5 bases, the J end lost 6 bases, and 10 bases lay between the germline ends. This CDR3 region has 12 residues. CDR1 is LNHDA, CDR2 SQIVND, per germline (reference sequence). CDR3: CASSPTGDGYTF. CDR3 DNA: TGTGCCAGTAGTCCCACAGGTGATGGCTACACCTTC.

This chain uses TRBV7-6 with TRBJ1-5; 8 bases fit TRBD1. Germline lookup yields CDR1 SGHVS and CDR2 FNYEAQ. The CDR3 length is 14 residues. V was clipped by 4 bases and J by 3 bases; unmatched bases: 2. CDR3 nucleotide sequence: TGTGCCAGCAGCTCCAGGGGGCTCAATCAGCCCCAGCATTTT. Amino acid sequence: CASSSRGLNQPQHF.

This rearrangement joins TRBV15 to TRBJ1-2, with a tentative D call TRBD1 (5 bases). Trimming left V 4 bases short and J 8 bases short, with 17 bases between. This CDR3 is 14 amino acids long. Germline loops: CDR1 LNHNV, CDR2 YYDKDF (reference sequence). CDR3 protein: CATSIAGTAWGYTF. CDR3 DNA: TGTGCCACCAGCATAGCGGGGACCGCCTGGGGCTACACCTTC.

The genes are TRBV6-1 and TRBJ2-3, with TRBD1 matching over 7 bases. The CDR3 has 14 amino acids. Trimming removed 7 bases from V and 2 bases from J; junction bases left unmatched: 6. CDR1 and CDR2 from the germline V gene are MNHNS and SASEGT. The CDR3 nucleotides are TGTGCCAGCATAAGGGGACAGTCCACAGATACGCAGTATTTT. Encoded protein: CASIRGQSTDTQYF.

The chain has TRBV25-1 and TRBJ1-5; no reliable D call. Germline CDR1 and CDR2: MGHDK and SYGVNS. Trimming cost V 5 bases and J 3 bases, with 5 bases left between them. CDR3 length: 12 amino acids. The CDR3 reads CASSRDNQPQHF. CDR3 nucleotides: TGTGCCAGCAGTCGGGACAATCAGCCCCAGCATTTT.

The chain uses TRBV4-3 and TRBJ1-2; 10 positions agree with TRBD1. Germline V lookup: CDR1 LGHNA, CDR2 YSLEER. CDR3 length: 19 amino acids. The V gene end was trimmed by 0 bases and the J gene end by 5 bases; junction bases not matched to a gene: 15. The CDR3 protein is CASSQDWGDRGYEVYGYTF. The DNA for the CDR3 is TGCGCCAGCAGCCAAGATTGGGGGGACAGGGGATACGAAGTTTATGGCTACACCTTC.

This chain connects TRBV29-1 to TRBJ1-1; the match to TRBD1 covers 8 bases. The V gene end was trimmed by 6 bases and the J gene end by 0 bases; junction bases not matched to a gene: 6. The CDR3 runs to 14 residues. Germline V CDR1 and CDR2: SQVTM, ANQGSEA. As DNA, the CDR3 is TGCAGCGTCTGGGACAGGCTAATGAACACTGAAGCTTTCTTT. Its translation: CSVWDRLMNTEAFF.

The rearrangement links TRBV9 to TRBJ2-3; D might be TRBD2 (6 bases). Trimming pared 2 bases from V and 0 bases from J, leaving 10 bases between. CDR1 is SGDLS and CDR2 is YYNGEE in the germline V gene. The CDR3 spans 15 residues. CDR3 protein: CASSVSGTSTDTQYF. CDR3 bases: TGTGCCAGCAGCGTCAGTGGGACTAGCACAGATACGCAGTATTTT.

The rearrangement joins TRBV5-1 to TRBJ1-3; D remains unclear. V lost 5 bases to trimming and J lost 2 bases, with 11 bases between them. Germline CDR1 reads SGHRS; CDR2 reads YFSETQ. The CDR3 consists of 14 residues. The CDR3: CASSSAATGNTIYF. In nucleotides, the CDR3 is TGCGCCAGCAGTTCCGCAGCGACTGGAAACACCATATATTTT.

The chain links TRBV18 to TRBJ1-5, with 8 nucleotides matching TRBD1. After removal of 1 base from V and 2 bases from J, the junction contained 1 base not matched to a gene. Germline CDR1 is KGHSH and CDR2 is LQKENI. CDR3 length: 15 residues. The CDR3: CASSPQTGGNQPQHF. In DNA, the CDR3 is TGTGCCAGCTCACCACAGACAGGGGGCAATCAGCCCCAGCATTTT.

The V gene is TRBV6-1, the J gene TRBJ1-5; D might be TRBD1 (6 bases). This CDR3 comprises 13 residues. Germline CDR1 MNHNS, CDR2 SASEGT. V dropped 11 bases and J dropped 0 bases, with 11 bases sitting between them. In nucleotides, the CDR3 is TGTGCCGGCCGGGACACTAGCAATCAGCCCCAGCATTTT. Its protein product is CAGRDTSNQPQHF.

In DNA, the CDR3 is TGTGCCTGGAGTGCGGCGACGTATAGTATTTCGGGGAATTCACCCCTCCACTTT. Translating gives CAWSAATYSISGNSPLHF. V and J are TRBV30 and TRBJ1-6; the D is unclear. Trimming removed 1 base from V and 7 bases from J, with 23 bases in between. This CDR3 has 18 amino acids. Germline CDR1 GTSNPN, CDR2 SVGIG (reference sequence).

V gene TRBV5-4 combines with J gene TRBJ1-2, with TRBD1 matching 8 bases. Trimming cost V 3 bases and J 2 bases; bases outside gene matches: 6. Germline values: CDR1 SGHNT, CDR2 YYREEE (reference sequence). The CDR3 sequence is 15 residues long. The CDR3 DNA is TGTGCCAGCAGCTCGAACAGACAGGGGAACTATGGCTACACCTTC. It encodes CASSSNRQGNYGYTF.